The rows below give T cell receptor beta chains drawn from one sample of a study of relationships among human T cell subsets. One entry per CDR3 protein, called by TCRdb with MiXCR from the multiplex PCR reads. The data show about 7,300 distinct CDR3 sequences, about two thirds seen once. Source material: naive and transitional (CD45RA+) T cells sorted from blood. The receptors come from a man aged 35-49 years in good health. CDR3s include the opening cysteine and the closing phenylalanine or tryptophan. D genes are given only for firm matches. Where a row states a size, it is once, few, many or the class of an expanded clone; other rows omit it.

J gene | CDR3 length | V gene | clone size | D gene | CDR3 protein | CDR3 DNA
TRBJ2-2 | 18 | TRBV4-1 | - | TRBD2 | CASSPGQGLLAAPGELFF | TGCGCCAGCAGTCCCGGACAAGGACTACTAGCGGCTCCCGGGGAGCTGTTTTTT
TRBJ1-5 | 14 | TRBV11-2 | - | - | CTSSQEGVNQPQHF | TGTACCAGCAGCCAAGAAGGGGTGAATCAGCCCCAGCATTTT
TRBJ1-1 | 13 | TRBV14 | - | - | CASSRARNTEAFF | TGTGCCAGCAGCCGCGCCCGGAACACTGAAGCTTTCTTT
TRBJ2-5 | 12 | TRBV29-1 | - | TRBD1 | CSVPRQGQTQYF | TGCAGCGTTCCTCGACAGGGACAGACCCAGTACTTC
TRBJ1-2 | 13 | TRBV28 | - | - | CATQDDFNYGYTF | TGTGCCACCCAGGACGATTTTAACTATGGCTACACCTTC
TRBJ2-1 | 15 | TRBV7-2 | few | TRBD2 | CASSLTSGNYNEQFF | TGTGCCAGCAGCCTTACTAGCGGGAACTACAATGAGCAGTTCTTC
TRBJ2-7 | 11 | TRBV27 | - | - | CASSDLYEQYF | TGTGCCAGCAGTGACTTATACGAGCAGTACTTC
TRBJ2-2 | 13 | TRBV12-3/TRBV12-4 | few | - | CASSFYDTGELFF | TGTGCCAGCAGTTTCTATGATACCGGGGAGCTGTTTTTT
TRBJ2-1 | 13 | TRBV5-1 | medium-sized | TRBD1 | CASIGQGYNEQFF | TGCGCCAGCATCGGACAGGGGTACAATGAGCAGTTCTTC
TRBJ1-1 | 15 | TRBV20-1 | - | TRBD1 | CSAREQGSLNTEAFF | TGCAGTGCTAGGGAACAGGGGTCCCTGAACACTGAAGCTTTCTTT
TRBJ2-7 | 12 | TRBV29-1 | - | - | CSVVKAVGEQYF | TGCAGCGTGGTGAAGGCGGTGGGCGAGCAGTACTTC
TRBJ1-1 | 13 | TRBV9 | - | - | CASSVEGKTEAFF | TGTGCCAGCAGCGTAGAAGGGAAGACTGAAGCTTTCTTT
TRBJ2-5 | 15 | TRBV20-1 | - | - | CSASPPERGRETQYF | TGCAGTGCTAGCCCACCGGAACGGGGGAGGGAGACCCAGTACTTC
TRBJ2-1 | 13 | TRBV28 | - | - | CASTISSYNEQFF | TGTGCCAGCACTATAAGCTCCTACAATGAGCAGTTCTTC
TRBJ1-1 | 17 | TRBV11-2 | - | TRBD1 | CASSLEPWTGRNTEAFF | TGTGCCAGCAGCTTAGAACCCTGGACAGGAAGGAACACTGAAGCTTTCTTT
TRBJ2-3 | 15 | TRBV19 | - | TRBD2 | CASRMTSGGADTQYF | TGTGCCAGTAGGATGACTAGCGGGGGGGCAGATACGCAGTATTTT
TRBJ2-1 | 16 | TRBV2 | - | TRBD1 | CASSGTDRGLGNEQFF | TGTGCCAGCAGTGGAACGGACAGGGGGCTCGGGAATGAGCAGTTCTTC
TRBJ2-1 | 13 | TRBV19 | - | - | CASSSSGPNEQFF | TGTGCCAGTAGTAGTTCCGGCCCGAATGAGCAGTTCTTC
TRBJ2-1 | 14 | TRBV2 | - | - | CASNFGPGGNEQFF | TGTGCCAGCAACTTCGGACCAGGAGGGAATGAGCAGTTCTTC
TRBJ1-3 | 15 | TRBV29-1 | - | TRBD1 | CSARDRVRSGNTIYF | TGCAGTGCTAGGGACAGGGTCCGCTCTGGAAACACCATATATTTT
TRBJ2-7 | 14 | TRBV12-3/TRBV12-4 | - | - | CASTLGLEANEQYF | TGTGCCAGCACTCTTGGACTCGAAGCTAACGAGCAGTACTTC
TRBJ1-5 | 14 | TRBV24-1 | few | - | CATSQRYSNQPQHF | TGTGCCACCAGTCAGCGTTATAGCAATCAGCCCCAGCATTTT
TRBJ2-7 | 13 | TRBV7-2 | - | TRBD2 | CASSRTSGSEQYF | TGTGCCAGCAGTCGGACTAGCGGGAGCGAGCAGTACTTC
TRBJ2-1 | 21 | TRBV10-3 | few | - | CAISGIGTTGEFTSSYNEQFF | TGTGCCATCAGTGGGATTGGGACAACCGGTGAATTTACTAGCTCCTACAATGAGCAGTTCTTC
TRBJ2-7 | 14 | TRBV18 | few | - | CASSLQRLAYEQYF | TGTGCCAGCTCACTACAGAGATTGGCCTACGAGCAGTACTTC
TRBJ2-7 | 15 | TRBV11-2 | - | TRBD1 | CASSSNGQESYEQYF | TGTGCCAGCAGCTCCAACGGACAGGAGTCCTACGAGCAGTACTTC
TRBJ2-1 | 15 | TRBV5-1 | few | - | CASSWRSGMGNEQFF | TGCGCCAGCAGCTGGAGGTCAGGGATGGGGAATGAGCAGTTCTTC
TRBJ1-6 | 15 | TRBV28 | - | TRBD1 | CASSSSGTGVSPLHF | TGTGCCAGCAGTTCCTCCGGGACAGGGGTTTCACCCCTCCACTTT
TRBJ2-6 | 12 | TRBV28 | - | - | CASSPRANVLTF | TGTGCCAGCAGCCCTCGGGCCAACGTCCTGACTTTC
TRBJ2-7 | 14 | TRBV30 | - | TRBD2 | CASSDGTMGYEQYF | TGTGCCAGCAGCGACGGGACTATGGGGTACGAGCAGTACTTC
TRBJ1-2 | 15 | TRBV19 | - | TRBD1 | CASSTGQGNNYGYTF | TGTGCCAGTAGTACCGGACAGGGTAATAACTATGGCTACACCTTC
TRBJ2-5 | 13 | TRBV10-3 | once | - | CAISPGLEWTQYF | TGTGCCATCAGTCCGGGACTGGAGTGGACCCAGTACTTC
TRBJ2-5 | 14 | TRBV7-9 | - | - | CASSQKDREETQYF | TGTGCCAGCAGCCAAAAGGACAGAGAAGAGACCCAGTACTTC
TRBJ2-7 | 13 | TRBV2 | - | - | CASRGTPTYEQYF | TGTGCCAGCAGGGGGACACCCACCTACGAGCAGTACTTC
TRBJ2-3 | 14 | TRBV4-1 | - | - | CASSSSPLTDTQYF | TGCGCCAGCAGCAGCAGCCCGCTGACAGATACGCAGTATTTT
TRBJ2-5 | 13 | TRBV18 | - | TRBD1 | CASSRDREETQYF | TGTGCCAGCTCACGGGACAGGGAAGAGACCCAGTACTTC
TRBJ2-2 | 17 | TRBV18 | - | TRBD1 | CASSPPFGQANTGELFF | TGTGCCAGCTCACCACCTTTCGGACAGGCGAACACCGGGGAGCTGTTTTTT
TRBJ2-3 | 13 | TRBV11-2 | few | - | CASSGAGVDTQYF | TGTGCCAGCAGCGGGGCAGGGGTGGATACGCAGTATTTT
TRBJ1-1 | 12 | TRBV7-9 | few | - | CASSLSRTEAFF | TGTGCCAGCAGCTTAAGCCGTACTGAAGCTTTCTTT
TRBJ1-2 | 17 | TRBV2 | - | - | CASSDGGGRRGMYGYTF | TGTGCCAGCAGTGACGGCGGGGGGCGCAGAGGAATGTATGGCTACACCTTC
TRBJ2-3 | 13 | TRBV5-1 | - | - | CASRGTSTDTQYF | TGCGCCAGCAGGGGGACAAGCACAGATACGCAGTATTTT
TRBJ2-5 | 16 | TRBV7-6 | - | TRBD1 | CASSLEQTGNRRTQYF | TGTGCCAGCAGCTTAGAGCAGACAGGGAACAGAAGGACCCAGTACTTC
TRBJ2-7 | 16 | TRBV10-3 | - | TRBD2 | CAISSPHSGRGNEQYF | TGTGCCATCAGTTCTCCTCATAGCGGGAGAGGCAACGAGCAGTACTTC
TRBJ2-1 | 13 | TRBV3-1 | - | - | CASSQRPLNEQFF | TGTGCCAGCAGCCAAAGACCCCTCAATGAGCAGTTCTTC
TRBJ2-3 | 15 | TRBV4-1 | - | - | CASSRFDPSPDTQYF | TGCGCCAGCAGCCGCTTCGACCCATCCCCCGATACGCAGTATTTT
TRBJ1-4 | 15 | TRBV4-1 | - | TRBD1 | CASSPAGTGGEKLFF | TGCGCCAGCAGCCCGGCGGGGACAGGAGGAGAAAAACTGTTTTTT
TRBJ2-3 | 16 | TRBV20-1 | - | TRBD2 | CSARPRTLAGTDTQYF | TGCAGTGCTAGACCCAGGACTCTAGCGGGCACAGATACGCAATATTTT